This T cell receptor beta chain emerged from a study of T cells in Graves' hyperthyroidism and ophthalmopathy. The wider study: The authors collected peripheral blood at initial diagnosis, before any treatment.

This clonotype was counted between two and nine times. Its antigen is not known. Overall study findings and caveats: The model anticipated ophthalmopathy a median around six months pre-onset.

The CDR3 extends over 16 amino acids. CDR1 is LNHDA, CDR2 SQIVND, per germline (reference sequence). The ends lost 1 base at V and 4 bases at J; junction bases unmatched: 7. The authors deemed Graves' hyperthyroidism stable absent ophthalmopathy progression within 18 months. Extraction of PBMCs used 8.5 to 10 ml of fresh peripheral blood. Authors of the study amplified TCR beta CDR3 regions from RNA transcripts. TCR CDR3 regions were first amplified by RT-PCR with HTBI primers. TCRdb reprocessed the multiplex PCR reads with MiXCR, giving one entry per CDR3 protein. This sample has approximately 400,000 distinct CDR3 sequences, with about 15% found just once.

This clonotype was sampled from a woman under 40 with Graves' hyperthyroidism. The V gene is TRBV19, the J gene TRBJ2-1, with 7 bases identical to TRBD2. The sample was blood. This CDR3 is CASSIVPSGDYNEQFF. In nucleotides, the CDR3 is TGTGCCAGTAGTATAGTCCCCAGCGGGGATTACAATGAGCAGTTCTTC.